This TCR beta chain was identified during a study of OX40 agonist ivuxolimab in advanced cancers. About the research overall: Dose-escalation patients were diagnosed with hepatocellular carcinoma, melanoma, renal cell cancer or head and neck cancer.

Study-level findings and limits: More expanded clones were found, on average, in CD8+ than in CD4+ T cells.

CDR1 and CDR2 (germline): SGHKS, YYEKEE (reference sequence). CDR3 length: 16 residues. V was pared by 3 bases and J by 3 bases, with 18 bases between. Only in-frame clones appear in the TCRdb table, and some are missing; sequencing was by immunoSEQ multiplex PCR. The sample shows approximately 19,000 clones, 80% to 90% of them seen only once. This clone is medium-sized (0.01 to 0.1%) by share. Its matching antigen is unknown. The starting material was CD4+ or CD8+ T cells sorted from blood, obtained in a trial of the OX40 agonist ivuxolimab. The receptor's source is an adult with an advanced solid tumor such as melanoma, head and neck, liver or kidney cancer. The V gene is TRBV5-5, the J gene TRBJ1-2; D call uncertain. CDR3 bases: TGTGCCAGCAGCTATTTTTCGGTCAGAGGATACTATGGCTACACCTTC. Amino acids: CASSYFSVRGYYGYTF.